The following is a T cell receptor beta chain sequence with its context. The data stem from a study of blood T cell repertoires in COVID-19. Sequencing was performed with immunoSEQ multiplex PCR; in TCRdb, only in-frame clones are kept and a portion is missing. This table has hundreds of thousands of clones, 85% to 90% appearing once. This CDR3 region has 16 residues. Germline V CDR1 and CDR2: SGHTA, FQGNSA. The V gene lost 0 bases and the J gene lost 1 base, with 10 bases spanning the gap. The sequence came from a man between 50 and 59 years old who had been exposed to COVID-19. Source material: PBMCs or T cells enriched from blood (not recorded which). The rearrangement uses TRBV7-2 and TRBJ2-1, with a tentative D call TRBD1 (5 bases). In DNA, the CDR3 is TGTGCCAGCAGCTTAGCCCGGACACCGTCCTACAATGAGCAGTTCTTC. Translating gives CASSLARTPSYNEQFF.